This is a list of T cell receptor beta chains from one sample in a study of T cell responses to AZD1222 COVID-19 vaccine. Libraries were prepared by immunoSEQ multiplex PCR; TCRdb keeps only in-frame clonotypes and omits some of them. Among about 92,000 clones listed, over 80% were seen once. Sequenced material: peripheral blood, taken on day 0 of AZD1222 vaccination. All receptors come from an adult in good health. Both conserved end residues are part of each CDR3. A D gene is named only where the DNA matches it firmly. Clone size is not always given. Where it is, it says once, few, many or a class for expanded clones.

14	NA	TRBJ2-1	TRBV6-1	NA	CASSDTRAYNEQFF	TGTGCCAGCAGTGACACAAGGGCCTACAATGAGCAGTTCTTC
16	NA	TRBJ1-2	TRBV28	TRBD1	CASTFMSAGGHYGYTF	TGTGCCAGCACTTTTATGTCGGCAGGGGGGCACTATGGCTACACCTTC
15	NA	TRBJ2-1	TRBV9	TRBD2	CASSLAGGPGNEQFF	TGTGCCAGCAGCCTAGCGGGAGGGCCCGGTAATGAGCAGTTCTTC
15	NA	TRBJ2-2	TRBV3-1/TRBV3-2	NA	CASSQDRLDFGELFF	TGTGCCAGCAGCCAAGATCGGCTAGATTTTGGGGAGCTGTTTTTT
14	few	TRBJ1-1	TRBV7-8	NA	CASSKGRLNTEAFF	TGTGCCAGCAGCAAGGGACGGCTGAACACTGAAGCTTTCTTT
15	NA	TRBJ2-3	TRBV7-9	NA	CASSLHKSVTDTQYF	TGTGCCAGCAGCTTACATAAGAGTGTCACAGATACGCAGTATTTT
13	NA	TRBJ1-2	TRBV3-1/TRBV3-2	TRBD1	CASRKTGGIGYTF	TGTGCCAGCAGAAAGACAGGGGGCATTGGCTACACCTTC
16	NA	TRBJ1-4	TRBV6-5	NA	CASSFQPGVNNEKLFF	TGTGCCAGCAGTTTCCAACCAGGGGTGAATAATGAAAAACTGTTTTTT
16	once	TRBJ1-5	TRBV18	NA	CASSPGLGRGNQPQHF	TGTGCCAGCTCACCGGGGTTGGGGCGTGGCAATCAGCCCCAGCATTTT
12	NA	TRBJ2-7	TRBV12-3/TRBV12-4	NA	CASSQVYVMQYF	TGTGCCAGCAGCCAGGTTTACGTTATGCAGTACTTC
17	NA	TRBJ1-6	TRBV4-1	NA	CASSQGRARSYNSPLHF	TGCGCCAGCAGCCAAGGAAGGGCCCGCTCCTATAATTCACCCCTCCACTTT
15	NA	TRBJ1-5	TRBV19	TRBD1	CASSPRGPSNQPQHF	TGTGCCAGTAGTCCGAGGGGGCCTAGCAATCAGCCCCAGCATTTT
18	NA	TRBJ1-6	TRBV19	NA	CASSTAGASSSYNSPLHF	TGTGCCAGTAGTACTGCCGGTGCATCTAGCTCCTATAATTCACCCCTCCACTTT
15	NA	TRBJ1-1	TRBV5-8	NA	CASSFRPTKDTEAFF	TGTGCCAGCAGCTTCCGGCCGACGAAGGACACTGAAGCTTTCTTT
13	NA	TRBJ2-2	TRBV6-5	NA	CASSYSNTGELFF	TGTGCCAGCAGTTACTCAAACACCGGGGAGCTGTTTTTT
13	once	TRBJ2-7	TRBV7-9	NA	CASSSGASYEQYF	TGTGCCAGCAGCTCAGGAGCCTCCTACGAGCAGTACTTC
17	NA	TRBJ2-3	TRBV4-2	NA	CASSLSPGGRSTDTQYF	TGTGCCAGCAGCCTCTCACCTGGGGGTAGGAGCACAGATACGCAGTATTTT
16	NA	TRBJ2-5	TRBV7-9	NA	CASSDPWGYPLETQYF	TGTGCCAGCAGCGACCCTTGGGGGTACCCATTAGAGACCCAGTACTTC
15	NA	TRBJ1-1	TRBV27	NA	CASSPLRGGSTEAFF	TGTGCCAGCAGTCCTCTGAGGGGGGGTTCCACTGAAGCTTTCTTT
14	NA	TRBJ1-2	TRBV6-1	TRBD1	CASSELQGVYGYTF	TGTGCCAGCAGTGAGTTGCAGGGGGTCTATGGCTACACCTTC
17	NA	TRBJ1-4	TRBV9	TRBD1	CASSDTRTGDGGEKLFF	TGTGCCAGCAGCGATACGAGAACAGGGGACGGCGGTGAAAAACTGTTTTTT
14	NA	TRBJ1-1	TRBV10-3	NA	CAISQQGMNTEAFF	TGTGCCATCAGCCAACAGGGCATGAACACTGAAGCTTTCTTT
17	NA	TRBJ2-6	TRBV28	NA	CASSLITAFSGANVLTF	TGTGCCAGCAGTCTTATTACTGCGTTTTCTGGGGCCAACGTCCTGACTTTC
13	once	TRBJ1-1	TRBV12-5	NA	CASDTRGDTEAFF	TGTGCTAGCGATACAAGAGGGGACACTGAAGCTTTCTTT
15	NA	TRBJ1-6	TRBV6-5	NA	CAAPPSGRLNSPLHF	TGTGCCGCCCCACCCTCCGGACGGCTTAATTCACCCCTCCACTTT
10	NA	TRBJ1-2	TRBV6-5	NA	CASSTYGYTF	TGTGCCAGCAGTACTTATGGCTACACCTTC
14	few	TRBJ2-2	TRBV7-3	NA	CASSPHVSDGELFF	TGTGCCAGCAGCCCCCACGTGTCCGATGGGGAGCTGTTTTTT
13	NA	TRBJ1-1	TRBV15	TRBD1	CATSYNRGTEAFF	TGTGCCACCAGTTATAACAGGGGGACTGAAGCTTTCTTT
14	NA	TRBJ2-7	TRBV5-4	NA	CASSLWGVAYEQYF	TGTGCCAGCAGCTTGTGGGGGGTTGCCTACGAGCAGTACTTC
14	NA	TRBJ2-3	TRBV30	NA	CAWSFGHSTDTQYF	TGTGCCTGGAGTTTCGGACACAGCACAGATACGCAGTATTTT
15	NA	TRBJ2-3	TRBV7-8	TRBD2	CASSFQRGHTDTQYF	TGTGCCAGCAGCTTCCAGCGGGGGCACACAGATACGCAGTATTTT
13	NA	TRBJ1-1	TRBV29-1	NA	CSVAMDRRTEAFF	TGCAGCGTCGCAATGGACAGACGGACTGAAGCTTTCTTT
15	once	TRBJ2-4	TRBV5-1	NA	CASSLGWPGRNIQYF	TGCGCCAGCAGCTTGGGATGGCCAGGGCGAAACATTCAGTACTTC
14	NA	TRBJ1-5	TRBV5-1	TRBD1	CASSSGGSNQPQHF	TGCGCCAGCAGCTCAGGGGGCTCCAATCAGCCCCAGCATTTT
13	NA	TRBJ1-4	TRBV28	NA	CASSFPTNEKLFF	TGTGCCAGCAGTTTCCCCACTAATGAAAAACTGTTTTTT
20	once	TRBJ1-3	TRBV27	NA	CASSLRVRGTTGSRSDTIYF	TGTGCCAGCAGTTTAAGGGTCCGGGGTACTACAGGGTCGCGGTCGGACACCATATATTTT
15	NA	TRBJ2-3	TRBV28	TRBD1	CASSPGRGRPDTQYF	TGTGCCAGCAGTCCCGGCAGGGGGCGCCCAGATACGCAGTATTTT
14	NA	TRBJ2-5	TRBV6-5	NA	CAIRSGSQGETQYF	TGTGCCATCCGATCAGGGTCCCAGGGAGAGACCCAGTACTTC
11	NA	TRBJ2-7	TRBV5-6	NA	CASSFRYEQYF	TGTGCCAGCAGCTTTCGCTACGAGCAGTACTTC
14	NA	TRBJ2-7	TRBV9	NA	CASSVGDISYEQYF	TGTGCCAGCAGCGTAGGGGACATCTCCTACGAGCAGTACTTC
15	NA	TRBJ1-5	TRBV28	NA	CASQRGGSSNQPQHF	TGTGCCAGCCAACGGGGGGGGTCGAGCAATCAGCCCCAGCATTTT
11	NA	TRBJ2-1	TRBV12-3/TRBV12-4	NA	CASSLVDEQFF	TGTGCCAGCAGTTTAGTGGATGAGCAGTTCTTC
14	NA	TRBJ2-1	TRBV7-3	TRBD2	CASSSTSGAGEQFF	TGTGCCAGCAGCTCGACTAGCGGGGCGGGTGAGCAGTTCTTC
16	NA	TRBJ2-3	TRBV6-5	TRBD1	CASSYGTGPSTDTQYF	TGTGCCAGCAGTTACGGGACAGGCCCAAGCACAGATACGCAGTATTTT
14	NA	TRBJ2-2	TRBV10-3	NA	CAIRPGANTGELFF	TGTGCCATCAGGCCCGGGGCGAACACCGGGGAGCTGTTTTTT
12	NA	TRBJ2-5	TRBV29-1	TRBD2	CSVEGGGETQYF	TGCAGCGTTGAAGGGGGGGGAGAGACCCAGTACTTC
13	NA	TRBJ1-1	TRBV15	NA	CATSPRTTTEAFF	TGTGCCACCAGTCCCCGGACAACCACTGAAGCTTTCTTT
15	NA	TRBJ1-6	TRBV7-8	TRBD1	CASSPRQGSNSPLHF	TGTGCCAGCAGCCCGCGACAGGGAAGTAATTCACCCCTCCACTTT
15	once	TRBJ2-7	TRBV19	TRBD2	CASSPLAAGGIEQYF	TGTGCCAGTAGTCCTCTAGCGGCGGGCGGGATCGAGCAGTACTTC
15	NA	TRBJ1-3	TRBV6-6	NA	CASSPAGASGNTIYF	TGTGCCAGCAGTCCCGCAGGGGCCTCTGGAAACACCATATATTTT
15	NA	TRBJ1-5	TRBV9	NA	CASSVVGGSYQPQHF	TGTGCCAGCAGCGTAGTAGGGGGAAGCTATCAGCCCCAGCATTTT
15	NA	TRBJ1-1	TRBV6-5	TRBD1	CASSSNRGSYTEAFF	TGTGCCAGCAGTTCCAACAGGGGTTCCTACACTGAAGCTTTCTTT
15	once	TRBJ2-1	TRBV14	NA	CASSQPRTGYNEQFF	TGTGCCAGCAGCCAACCAAGGACTGGCTACAATGAGCAGTTCTTC
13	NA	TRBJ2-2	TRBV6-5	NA	CASSWDPARELFF	TGTGCCAGCAGTTGGGACCCAGCGAGGGAGCTGTTTTTT
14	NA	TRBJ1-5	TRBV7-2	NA	CASSLIVTDQPQHF	TGTGCCAGCAGCTTAATCGTCACGGACCAGCCCCAGCATTTT
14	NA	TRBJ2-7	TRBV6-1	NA	CASSESNKNYEQYF	TGTGCCAGCAGTGAATCGAACAAGAACTACGAGCAGTACTTC
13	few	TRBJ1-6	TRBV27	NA	CASSREPGAPLHF	TGTGCCAGCAGTCGGGAACCCGGGGCACCCCTCCACTTT
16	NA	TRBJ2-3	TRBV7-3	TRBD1	CASSLTRTGHTDTQYF	TGTGCCAGCAGCTTAACCCGGACAGGGCACACAGATACGCAGTATTTT